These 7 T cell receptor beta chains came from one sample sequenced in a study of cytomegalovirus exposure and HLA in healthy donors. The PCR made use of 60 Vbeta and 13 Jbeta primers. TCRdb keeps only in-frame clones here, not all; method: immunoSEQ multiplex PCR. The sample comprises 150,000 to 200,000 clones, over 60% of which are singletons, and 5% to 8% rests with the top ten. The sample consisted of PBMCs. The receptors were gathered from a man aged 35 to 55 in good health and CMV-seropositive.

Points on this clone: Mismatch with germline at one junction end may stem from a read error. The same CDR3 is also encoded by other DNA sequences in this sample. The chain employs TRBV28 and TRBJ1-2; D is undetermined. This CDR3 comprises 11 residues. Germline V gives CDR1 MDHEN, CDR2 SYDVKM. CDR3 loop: CASLSNYGYTF. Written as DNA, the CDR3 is TGCGCCAGTCTGAGTAACTATGGCTACACCTTC.

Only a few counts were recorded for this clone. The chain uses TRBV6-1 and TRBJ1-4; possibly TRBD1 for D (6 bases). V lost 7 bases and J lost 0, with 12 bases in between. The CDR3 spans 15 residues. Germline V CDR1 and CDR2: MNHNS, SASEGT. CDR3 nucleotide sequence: TGTGCCAGCAACAGCCCAGGGGCAACTAATGAAAAACTGTTTTTT. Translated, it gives CASNSPGATNEKLFF.

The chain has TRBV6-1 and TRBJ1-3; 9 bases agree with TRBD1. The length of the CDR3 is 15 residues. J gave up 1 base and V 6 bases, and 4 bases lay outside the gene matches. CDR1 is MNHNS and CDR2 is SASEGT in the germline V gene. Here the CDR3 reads CASRGQGLSGNTIYF. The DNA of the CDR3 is TGTGCCAGCAGGGGACAGGGATTATCTGGAAACACCATATATTTT.

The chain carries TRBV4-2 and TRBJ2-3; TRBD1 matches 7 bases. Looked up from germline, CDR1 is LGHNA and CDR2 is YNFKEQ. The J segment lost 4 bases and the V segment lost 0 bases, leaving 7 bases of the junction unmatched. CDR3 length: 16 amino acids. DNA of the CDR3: TGTGCCAGCAGCCAAGAGGGGGACAGTCGCCCAGATACGCAGTATTTT. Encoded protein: CASSQEGDSRPDTQYF.

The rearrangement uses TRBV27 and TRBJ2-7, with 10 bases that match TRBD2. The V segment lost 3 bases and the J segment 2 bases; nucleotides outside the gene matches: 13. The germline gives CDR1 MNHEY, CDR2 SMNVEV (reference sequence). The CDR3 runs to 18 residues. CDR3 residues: CASSFIPPASGRAYEQYF. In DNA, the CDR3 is TGTGCCAGCAGTTTTATCCCCCCAGCAAGCGGGAGGGCCTACGAGCAGTACTTC.

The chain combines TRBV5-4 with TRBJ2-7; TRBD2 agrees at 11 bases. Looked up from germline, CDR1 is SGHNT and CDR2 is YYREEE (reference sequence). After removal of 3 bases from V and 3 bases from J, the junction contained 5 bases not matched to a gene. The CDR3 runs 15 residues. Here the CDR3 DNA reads TGTGCCAGCAGCTACAAGACTAGCGGGAACTACGAGCAGTACTTC. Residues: CASSYKTSGNYEQYF.

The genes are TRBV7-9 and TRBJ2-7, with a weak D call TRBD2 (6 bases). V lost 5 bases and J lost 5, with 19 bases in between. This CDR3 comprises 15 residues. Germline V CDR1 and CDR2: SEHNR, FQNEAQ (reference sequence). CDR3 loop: CASSPRRAGWDEQYF. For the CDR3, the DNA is TGTGCCAGCAGCCCGAGGAGGGCCGGGTGGGACGAGCAGTACTTC.